There are a few counts of the clone carrying this T cell receptor beta chain. What it binds is not known. This sample was included in a study of early T cells in non-severe SARS-CoV-2 infection. Study-wide context: The input, bulk RNA from unsorted whole blood, was sequenced, and chains were unpaired.

V lost 2 bases and J 2 bases, leaving 25 bases between the germline ends. Per germline, CDR1 MDHEN and CDR2 SYDVKM. This CDR3 has 21 amino acids. Attached unique molecular identifiers marked individual cDNA molecules. TCRdb re-called the 5' RACE reads through MiXCR, storing one row per CDR3 protein. In the table there are 95,000 to 100,000 distinct CDR3 sequences, approximately 10% of which are singletons. Notes on the study in general: Anti-spike CD8 responses were favored in VDJdb matching, and private and CD4 specificities were missed.

The material sequenced was whole blood. The genes are TRBV28 and TRBJ2-6; possibly TRBD1 for D (7 bases). The receptor comes from an adult who was a healthcare worker with PCR-confirmed SARS-CoV-2 infection or an uninfected control (not recorded which). Here the CDR3 reads CASSLRPPGAGGVTGANVLTF. For the CDR3, the DNA is TGTGCCAGCAGTTTACGACCCCCGGGGGCAGGGGGTGTTACTGGGGCCAACGTCCTGACTTTC.